What follows are 29 T cell receptor beta chains derived from one specimen sequenced in a study of patients and donors after allogeneic stem cell transplantation. TCRdb recomputed calls from the RT-PCR reads with MiXCR, one row per CDR3 protein. The sample lists some 880,000 distinct CDR3 sequences; more than 15% were seen once. Sequenced input: blood, either unsorted or a sorted T cell fraction (not recorded which). Receptors were obtained from a human donor who was either an allogeneic HSCT recipient or a stem cell or donor lymphocyte infusion donor (not recorded which). It is not recorded whose cells these are; they may come from a transplant donor.

The rearrangement uses TRBV3-1 and TRBJ2-1, with TRBD2 as a possible D gene (5 bases). The germline V and J ends were trimmed by 7 bases and 5 bases, with 15 bases remaining between them. The germline gives CDR1 LGHDT, CDR2 YNNKEL (reference sequence). The CDR3 sequence is 14 residues long. The CDR3: CASTTGSINNEQFF. In nucleotides, the CDR3 is TGTGCCAGCACCACGGGGTCCATCAACAATGAGCAGTTCTTC.

This chain uses TRBV5-5 with TRBJ1-1; TRBD1 might be the D (5 bases). The V end was cut by 6 bases, the J end by 0 bases, with 12 bases between. Germline values: CDR1 SGHKS, CDR2 YYEKEE (reference sequence). This CDR3 region has 14 residues. The CDR3 region is CASMQGRVNTEAFF. The DNA for the CDR3 is TGTGCCAGCATGCAGGGAAGGGTGAACACTGAAGCTTTCTTT.

V and J are TRBV24-1 and TRBJ1-2; a possible D gene is TRBD1 (6 bases). V lost 4 bases to trimming and J lost 6 bases, with 20 bases between them. The germline CDR1 and CDR2 sequences are KGHDR and SFDVKD. This CDR3 has 16 amino acids. The CDR3 DNA follows: TGTGCCACCAGTGAAAGCAGGGGCCCTGGAATTGATGGCTACACCTTC. Translation gives CATSESRGPGIDGYTF.

DNA for the CDR3: TGTGCCAGCAGCTTGGTGGACAGAATAAATGAAAAACTGTTTTTT. It is translated as CASSLVDRINEKLFF. The chain carries TRBV5-6 and TRBJ1-4, with D possibly matching TRBD1 (6 bases). Deletions cut 0 bases from V and 5 bases from J, with 11 bases between. There are 15 residues in the CDR3. The V gene's germline CDR1 is SGHDT and CDR2 YYEEEE.

This clonotype was detected a few times. The genes are TRBV28 and TRBJ2-7; 8 nucleotides agree with TRBD2. The V gene's germline CDR1 is MDHEN and CDR2 SYDVKM. After removal of 5 bases from V and 0 bases from J, the junction contained 6 bases not matched to a gene. The CDR3 covers 15 residues. CDR3 in DNA: TGTGCCAGCAGTATGTCGGGGGGGGGCTCCTACGAGCAGTACTTC. Amino acids: CASSMSGGGSYEQYF.

This clonotype was detected only a few times. This rearrangement joins TRBV7-2 to TRBJ2-2; 9 bases align to TRBD2. The germline CDR1 and CDR2 sequences are SGHTA and FQGNSA. The V and J ends lost 5 bases and 6 bases, in that order; junction bases with no gene match: 7. This CDR3 region has 15 residues. The CDR3 coding sequence is TGTGCCAGCAGCCCCCTCGGACTAGCGTCCGGGGAGCTGTTTTTT. Translating gives CASSPLGLASGELFF.

This clonotype occurred many times. The J gene is TRBJ1-6, the V gene TRBV6-5; 9 bases agree with TRBD1. The V gene's germline CDR1 is MNHEY and CDR2 SVGAGI. This CDR3 has 15 amino acids. Losses at the gene ends were 2 bases for V and 5 bases for J; bases not matched to a gene: 1. The chain's CDR3 is CASSYTGGNNSPLHF. In nucleotides, the CDR3 is TGTGCCAGCAGTTACACAGGGGGCAATAATTCACCCCTCCACTTT.

CDR3 nucleotides: TGTGCCAGCAGCACCGGGACTAGCGGGAGTGGGACAGATACGCAGTATTTT. It encodes CASSTGTSGSGTDTQYF. The V call is TRBV9, the J call TRBJ2-3; TRBD2 matches 14 bases. The CDR3 loop spans 17 amino acids. V shed 4 bases, J shed 3 bases, and the junction held 7 bases outside the gene matches. Germline values: CDR1 SGDLS, CDR2 YYNGEE. Supplemented by reference TRBV9 and TRBJ2-3, the full variable domain reads DSGVTQTPKHLITATGQRVTLRCSPRSGDLSVYWYQQSLDQGLQFLIQYYNGEERAKGNILERFSAQQFPDLHSELNLSSLELGDSALYFCASSTGTSGSGTDTQYFGPGTRLTVL.

The chain has TRBV30 and TRBJ2-5; D not certain. The CDR3 is made up of 12 amino acids. V was clipped by 1 base and J by 2 bases, with 5 bases between them. In germline, CDR1 is GTSNPN, CDR2 SVGIG (reference sequence). The CDR3 here is CAWSARQETQYF. In DNA, the CDR3 is TGTGCCTGGAGTGCCAGGCAAGAGACCCAGTACTTC.

The chain joins TRBV10-3 to TRBJ1-5; unclear D gene. Germline loops: CDR1 ENHRY, CDR2 SYGVKD. The CDR3 extends over 14 amino acids. V was clipped by 3 bases and J by 0 bases, with 6 bases between them. The CDR3 nucleotides read TGTGCCATCAGTGAAACGGCTAGCAATCAGCCCCAGCATTTT. Protein product: CAISETASNQPQHF.

This clonotype appeared a few times. The CDR3 bases are TGCGCCAGCGCGAGGGGAAGTGGCACTGAAGCTTTCTTT. This codes for CASARGSGTEAFF. The chain has TRBV5-1 and TRBJ1-1; weak D call: TRBD1 (5 bases). From germline, CDR1 is SGHRS and CDR2 YFSETQ. Trimming took off 7 bases at V and 4 bases at J, with 14 bases between the two ends. The CDR3 spans 13 residues. Full variable domain (missing parts from reference TRBV5-1 and TRBJ1-1): KAGVTQTPRYLIKTRGQQVTLSCSPISGHRSVSWYQQTPGQGLQFLFEYFSETQRNKGNFPGRFSGRQFSNSRSEMNVSTLELGDSALYLCASARGSGTEAFFGQGTRLTVV.

V and J are TRBV30 and TRBJ2-7; no reliable D call. From germline, CDR1 is GTSNPN and CDR2 SVGIG (reference sequence). V gave up 7 bases and J gave up 0 bases, with 10 bases separating them. The CDR3 length is 12 residues. The CDR3 DNA reads as TGTGCCTTGGACGACCCCTCCTACGAGCAGTACTTC. Residues: CALDDPSYEQYF. Complete variable domain (other parts from reference TRBV30 and TRBJ2-7): SQTIHQWPATLVQPVGSPLSLECTVEGTSNPNLYWYRQAAGRGLQLLFYSVGIGQISSEVPQNLSASRPQDRQFILSSKKLLLSDSGFYLCALDDPSYEQYFGPGTRLTVT.

The gene calls are TRBV2 and TRBJ1-5, with D unresolved. The CDR3 spans 17 residues. The germline V gene encodes CDR1 SNHLY and CDR2 FYNNEI. Trimming took off 4 bases at V and 4 bases at J, with 20 bases between the two ends. The CDR3 region is CASSGGPHLPGNQPQHF. In nucleotides, the CDR3 is TGTGCCAGCAGTGGAGGGCCGCACCTCCCCGGGAATCAGCCCCAGCATTTT.

This clonotype was seen ten or more times. The V gene is TRBV20-1, the J gene TRBJ1-5; 11 bases agree with TRBD1. V lost 0 bases and J lost 6; bases outside the gene matches: 4. Germline lookup yields CDR1 DFQATT and CDR2 SNEGSKA (reference sequence). This CDR3 region has 15 residues. This CDR3 reads CSAREGTGGSQPQHF. The CDR3 nucleotides read TGCAGTGCTAGAGAAGGGACAGGGGGATCTCAGCCCCAGCATTTT.

The table lists this clonotype with a few counts. The chain is built from TRBV4-3 and TRBJ2-7; D is perhaps TRBD1 or TRBD2 (5 bases each). Germline V CDR1 and CDR2: LGHNA, YSLEER. Trimming stripped 3 bases from V and 2 bases from J, with 11 bases between. The CDR3 totals 14 residues. Written as DNA, the CDR3 is TGCGCCAGCAGCCAGGTCGGGACCACCTACGAGCAGTACTTC. It is translated as CASSQVGTTYEQYF.

This clonotype has only a few counts. The J gene is TRBJ1-4, the V gene TRBV7-8, with D unclear. Trimming pared 5 bases from V and 8 bases from J, leaving 9 bases between. In germline, CDR1 is SGHVS, CDR2 FQNEAQ. The CDR3 has 12 residues. The CDR3 reads CASSPFGEKLFF. CDR3 in DNA: TGTGCCAGCAGCCCCTTCGGGGAAAAACTGTTTTTT.

The V gene is TRBV15, the J gene TRBJ2-3; 7 positions match TRBD1. The J segment lost 9 bases and the V segment lost 4 bases, leaving 7 bases of the junction unmatched. The CDR3 loop spans 13 amino acids. CDR1 and CDR2 (germline): LNHNV, YYDKDF (reference sequence). In nucleotides, the CDR3 is TGTGCCACCAGCACGACGGACAGGTCGACGCAGTATTTT. Its translation is CATSTTDRSTQYF.

The chain couples TRBV12-3 or TRBV12-4 to TRBJ1-2; tentative D call: TRBD1 (6 bases). Trimming stripped 5 bases from V and 4 bases from J, with 20 bases between. The CDR3 consists of 16 residues. CDR3: CASSLQGKSLGYGYTF. The CDR3, as DNA: TGTGCCAGCAGTCTACAGGGCAAATCGCTAGGCTATGGCTACACCTTC.

This clonotype was seen a handful of times. The J gene is TRBJ1-2, the V gene TRBV29-1, with D tentatively TRBD1 (5 bases). Deletions cut 6 bases from V and 2 bases from J, with 13 bases between. Germline lookup yields CDR1 SQVTM and CDR2 ANQGSEA. This CDR3 is 13 amino acids long. As DNA, the CDR3 is TGCAGCGTCCCGGGCAGGGCAAACTATGGCTACACCTTC. Its translation: CSVPGRANYGYTF. Together with reference TRBV29-1 and TRBJ1-2, the CDR3 gives the full variable domain: SAVISQKPSRDICQRGTSLTIQCQVDSQVTMMFWYRQQPGQSLTLIATANQGSEATYESGFVIDKFPISRPNLTFSTLTVSNMSPEDSSIYLCSVPGRANYGYTFGSGTRLTVV.

The V and J genes are TRBV5-1 and TRBJ2-4; D is undetermined. V lost 5 bases, J lost 0 bases, and 6 bases lay in between. This CDR3 is 13 amino acids long. CDR1 and CDR2 (germline): SGHRS, YFSETQ. The chain's CDR3 is CASSRVAKNIQYF. The CDR3, as DNA: TGCGCCAGCAGTAGGGTAGCCAAAAACATTCAGTACTTC.

This clonotype was observed a few times. The chain recombines TRBV3-1 with TRBJ1-5; D is unresolved. The germline V gene has CDR1 LGHDT and CDR2 YNNKEL (reference sequence). CDR3 size: 15 residues. The V end lost 1 base, the J end lost 2 bases, and 9 bases lay between the germline ends. The CDR3 sequence is CASSQALTGNQPQHF. Written as DNA, the CDR3 is TGTGCCAGCAGCCAAGCGTTGACCGGCAATCAGCCCCAGCATTTT. Full variable domain (missing parts from reference TRBV3-1 and TRBJ1-5): DTAVSQTPKYLVTQMGNDKSIKCEQNLGHDTMYWYKQDSKKFLKIMFSYNNKELIINETVPNRFSPKSPDKAHLNLHINSLELGDSAVYFCASSQALTGNQPQHFGDGTRLSIL.

The J gene is TRBJ2-7, the V gene TRBV10-3, with 8 bases lining up with TRBD2. Germline CDR1 reads ENHRY; CDR2 reads SYGVKD. With 8 bases clipped from V and 5 bases from J, the junction kept 17 bases outside the gene matches. CDR3 size: 16 residues. CDR3 DNA sequence: TGTGCCATCGGGCAGGGTCGGACGGGGGGGAAAAACGAGCAGTACTTC. Encoded protein: CAIGQGRTGGKNEQYF.

This clonotype turned up a few times. The chain couples TRBV9 to TRBJ1-1; the D gene is possibly TRBD1 (5 bases). CDR1 is SGDLS, CDR2 YYNGEE, per germline. V was cut by 3 bases and J by 0 bases, with 9 bases left in between. This CDR3 has 14 residues. CDR3 sequence reads: CASSATALNTEAFF. CDR3 DNA sequence: TGTGCCAGCAGCGCGACAGCCTTGAACACTGAAGCTTTCTTT.

This clonotype came up many times. The chain couples TRBV12-3 or TRBV12-4 to TRBJ2-1; TRBD1 matches 7 bases. Trimming cost V 3 bases and J 15 bases; bases outside gene matches: 5. The CDR3 length is 11 residues. The CDR3 loop is CASSFDRVGFF. CDR3 DNA: TGTGCCAGCAGTTTCGACAGGGTGGGGTTCTTC.

The J gene is TRBJ1-6, the V gene TRBV5-6; D might be TRBD1 (5 bases). The V end lost 4 bases, the J end lost 2 bases, and 16 bases lay between the germline ends. This CDR3 is 17 amino acids long. The V gene's germline CDR1 is SGHDT and CDR2 YYEEEE. The CDR3 region has the DNA TGTGCCAGCAGCCGGGGGAATTGGGCCACCTATAATTCACCCCTCCACTTT. Translating it yields CASSRGNWATYNSPLHF.

The J gene is TRBJ1-3, the V gene TRBV20-1, with 7 bases aligning to TRBD1. Germline V lookup: CDR1 DFQATT, CDR2 SNEGSKA (reference sequence). After removal of 5 bases from V and 0 bases from J, the junction contained 4 bases not matched to a gene. This CDR3 comprises 14 residues. DNA for the CDR3: TGCAGTGCTGGACAGGTCCTCTCTGGAAACACCATATATTTT. As protein: CSAGQVLSGNTIYF.

This clonotype was seen a handful of times. The rearrangement uses TRBV24-1 and TRBJ2-3; D is perhaps TRBD2 (5 bases). Germline assignment: CDR1 KGHDR and CDR2 SFDVKD. V was clipped by 7 bases and J by 4 bases, with 8 bases between them. The CDR3 is made up of 12 amino acids. The CDR3 nucleotides read TGTGCCACCAGGGCGGAGGCAGATACGCAGTATTTT. Protein sequence: CATRAEADTQYF.

This clonotype has more than one count but fewer than ten. The J gene is TRBJ1-2, the V gene TRBV24-1; no firm D call. With 4 bases removed from V and 1 base from J, the gap between germline ends came to 12 bases. The CDR3 consists of 15 residues. Germline loops: CDR1 KGHDR, CDR2 SFDVKD. CDR3 protein: CATSDKIDGNYGYTF. The CDR3 coding sequence is TGTGCCACCAGTGACAAGATCGACGGTAACTATGGCTACACCTTC.

Here the CDR3 DNA reads TGCGCCAGCAGCCAAGTTCGGGGCGCGATCTATGGCTACACCTTC. Protein: CASSQVRGAIYGYTF. This chain uses TRBV4-1 with TRBJ1-2; tentative D call: TRBD1 (5 bases). Between the trimmed V and J ends, which lost 1 base and 4 bases, there was a span of 13 bases. The CDR3 sequence is 15 residues long. Germline V lookup: CDR1 MGHRA, CDR2 YSYEKL.